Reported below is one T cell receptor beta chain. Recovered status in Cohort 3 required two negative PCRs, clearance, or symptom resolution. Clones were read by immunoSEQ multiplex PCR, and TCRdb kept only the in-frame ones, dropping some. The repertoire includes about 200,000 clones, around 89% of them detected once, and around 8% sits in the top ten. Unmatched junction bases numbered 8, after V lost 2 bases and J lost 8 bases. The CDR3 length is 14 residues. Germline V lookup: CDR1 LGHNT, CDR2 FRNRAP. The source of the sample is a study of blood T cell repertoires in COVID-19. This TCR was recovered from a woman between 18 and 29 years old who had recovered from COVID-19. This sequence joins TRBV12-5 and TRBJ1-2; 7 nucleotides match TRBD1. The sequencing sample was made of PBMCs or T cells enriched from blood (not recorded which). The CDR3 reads CASGLSEGARGYTF. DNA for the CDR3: TGTGCTAGTGGTTTGAGCGAGGGGGCGCGGGGCTACACCTTC. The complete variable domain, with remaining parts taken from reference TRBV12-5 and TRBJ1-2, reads DARVTQTPRHKVTEMGQEVTMRCQPILGHNTVFWYRQTMMQGLELLAYFRNRAPLDDSGMPKDRFSAEMPDATLATLKIQPSEPRDSAVYFCASGLSEGARGYTFGSGTRLTVV.